This T cell receptor (beta chain) was captured by sequencing in a study of OX40 agonist ivuxolimab in advanced cancers. In the study overall: Patients receiving dose escalation had hepatocellular carcinoma, melanoma, renal cell or head and neck cancer. Regarding the study as a whole: Low normalized T-cell clonal expansion was also seen in some nonresponders. More expanded clones were seen, on average, in CD8+ T cells than in CD4+.

Concerning this clone itself: Its matching antigen is unknown.

Measured with immunoSEQ multiplex PCR; TCRdb has only the in-frame clones, and not every one. The data hold about 70,000 clones, with around four fifths observed a single time. V was clipped by 4 bases and J by 0 bases; unmatched bases: 5. CDR3 size: 15 residues. Germline loops: CDR1 LNHDA, CDR2 SQIVND (reference sequence). The clonotype was recovered from an adult with an advanced solid tumor such as melanoma, head and neck, liver or kidney cancer. The genes are TRBV19 and TRBJ1-1; 7 bases align to TRBD1. The sample in question was CD4+ or CD8+ T cells sorted from blood, obtained in a trial of the OX40 agonist ivuxolimab. For the CDR3, the DNA is TGTGCCAGTAGTAAGGGACAGATTTTGAACACTGAAGCTTTCTTT. Translation: CASSKGQILNTEAFF.